A single T cell receptor beta chain is shown here with its context. The CDR3 has 15 residues. The germline CDR1 and CDR2 sequences are SGHRS and YFSETQ. V shed 4 bases and J shed 6 bases, with 14 bases lying between them. These data originate in a study of blood T cell repertoires in COVID-19. Sequencing used immunoSEQ multiplex PCR; TCRdb keeps in-frame clones, though not all of them. The repertoire holds some 68,000 clones, with roughly 83% as singletons. The chain combines TRBV5-1 with TRBJ1-6; a possible D gene is TRBD1 (6 bases). Sequenced material: peripheral blood. The sequence came from a man between 65 and 85 years old with acute or convalescent COVID-19. The CDR3 DNA reads TGCGCCAGCAGCGGAACAGGGTTAGGTAATTCACCCCTCCACTTT. As protein: CASSGTGLGNSPLHF.